This T cell receptor beta chain appears in the sequencing data of a study of T cells in Graves' hyperthyroidism and ophthalmopathy. About the study: Before any treatment, at initial diagnosis, peripheral blood was collected.

Extraction of PBMCs used more than 8.5 ml of fresh peripheral blood. Amplified TCR beta CDR3 regions came from RNA transcripts. First-round RT-PCR targeting the TCR CDR3 was performed with the HTBI primer set. Using its own MiXCR run on the multiplex PCR reads, TCRdb lists one record per CDR3 protein. This sample yields around 600,000 distinct CDR3 sequences, of which about 15% are seen a single time; approximately 13% belongs to the top ten. This clonotype came up many times. Germline assignment: CDR1 SEHNR and CDR2 FQNEAQ (reference sequence). The germline V and J ends were trimmed by 1 base and 5 bases, with 9 bases remaining between them. This CDR3 spans 15 amino acids.

Sequenced input: blood. The chain combines TRBV7-9 with TRBJ1-6; D remains unclear. This TCR was sampled from a woman aged 50 to 60 with Graves' ophthalmopathy. CDR3 amino acids: CASSLEGIDNSPLHF. CDR3 nucleotide sequence: TGTGCCAGCAGCTTAGAGGGCATTGATAATTCACCCCTCCACTTT.